The 17 T cell receptor beta chains in this list originate from one sample, sequenced in a study of T cell responses to AZD1222 COVID-19 vaccine. This table comes from immunoSEQ multiplex PCR, and its TCRdb copy is limited to in-frame clones, with some not included. Of 100,000 or so clones in the sample, 65% to 90% were seen once. Sequencing was performed on peripheral blood, taken on day 0 of AZD1222 vaccination. These TCRs come from an adult in good health.

The V and J genes are TRBV29-1 and TRBJ2-7; D might be TRBD1 (5 bases). The CDR3 is 13 amino acids. V was pared by 5 bases and J by 3 bases, with 14 bases between. Germline CDR1 reads SQVTM; CDR2 reads ANQGSEA. The CDR3 here is CSVPGRDLYEQYF. CDR3 in DNA: TGCAGCGTTCCAGGGCGAGACCTCTACGAGCAGTACTTC.

The rearrangement joins TRBV27 to TRBJ2-2, with 8 bases fitting TRBD1. V was pared by 6 bases and J by 4 bases, with 7 bases of the junction left unmatched. Germline CDR1 MNHEY, CDR2 SMNVEV (reference sequence). This CDR3 comprises 15 residues. The CDR3 spells CASSPGGLGTGELFF. In DNA, the CDR3 is TGTGCCAGCAGCCCAGGGGGCTTGGGCACCGGGGAGCTGTTTTTT.

The rearrangement links TRBV7-2 to TRBJ2-7, with D perhaps matching TRBD1 (7 bases). The germline V gene encodes CDR1 SGHTA and CDR2 FQGNSA. The CDR3 has 14 amino acids. The V gene lost 4 bases and the J gene lost 3 bases, with 13 bases spanning the gap. CDR3 protein: CASSWGDSVYEQYF. CDR3 in DNA: TGTGCCAGCAGCTGGGGGGACAGCGTCTACGAGCAGTACTTC.

This clone appeared a single time. J is TRBJ2-7 and V is TRBV4-3; 8 bases match TRBD2. Trimming took 0 bases from V and 0 from J; bases not matched to a gene: 1. CDR1 LGHNA and CDR2 YSLEER come from the germline V gene. The CDR3 spans 15 residues. CDR3 in DNA: TGCGCCAGCAGCCAAGAAAGCGGGAGCTCCTACGAGCAGTACTTC. Protein: CASSQESGSSYEQYF.

This clone has a handful of counts. The CDR3 DNA follows: TGTGCCACCAGCCGGGACACTTTCTCCTACGAGCAGTACTTC. Translation gives CATSRDTFSYEQYF. J is TRBJ2-7 and V is TRBV15; possibly TRBD1 for D (6 bases). Germline CDR1 and CDR2: LNHNV and YYDKDF (reference sequence). The CDR3 covers 14 residues. V gave up 5 bases and J gave up 0 bases, with 11 bases separating them. Using reference TRBV15 and TRBJ2-7 for the parts outside the CDR3, the full variable domain is DAMVIQNPRYQVTQFGKPVTLSCSQTLNHNVMYWYQQKSSQAPKLLFHYYDKDFNNEADTPDNFQSRRPNTSFCFLDIRSPGLGDTAMYLCATSRDTFSYEQYFGPGTRLTVT.

This clone was recorded once. For the CDR3, the DNA is TGTGCCAGCAGTTCGGCTAATGAAAAACTGTTTTTT. Protein sequence: CASSSANEKLFF. This chain connects TRBV12-3 or TRBV12-4 to TRBJ1-4; D not resolved. The CDR3 runs 12 residues. Between the trimmed V and J ends, which lost 4 bases and 3 bases, there was a span of 3 bases.

The chain recombines TRBV27 with TRBJ1-1, with D unresolved. This CDR3 has 14 amino acids. V was shortened by 3 bases and J by 0 bases, with 8 bases between the two germline ends. Germline loops: CDR1 MNHEY, CDR2 SMNVEV (reference sequence). This chain's CDR3 is CASSLGGVNTEAFF. The DNA for the CDR3 is TGTGCCAGCAGTTTGGGCGGAGTGAACACTGAAGCTTTCTTT.

The chain joins TRBV2 to TRBJ1-1; D not certain. The CDR3 runs to 15 residues. Trimming stripped 1 base from V and 0 bases from J, with 9 bases between. Germline loops: CDR1 SNHLY, CDR2 FYNNEI. The CDR3 is CASSEDPTVNTEAFF. The CDR3 nucleotides read TGTGCCAGCAGTGAAGACCCGACGGTGAACACTGAAGCTTTCTTT.

This clone has more than one count but fewer than ten. This chain uses TRBV27 with TRBJ2-7, with a possible D match to TRBD2 (6 bases). The V end lost 2 bases, the J end lost 4 bases, and 18 bases lay between the germline ends. The V gene's germline CDR1 is MNHEY and CDR2 SMNVEV (reference sequence). CDR3 length equals 16 residues. Here the CDR3 reads CASSLKAGYFGYEQYF. The CDR3 nucleotides are TGTGCCAGCAGTTTAAAGGCGGGGTATTTTGGTTACGAGCAGTACTTC.

V usage is TRBV9 and J usage is TRBJ2-7; 7 bases agree with TRBD1. CDR1 SGDLS and CDR2 YYNGEE come from the germline V gene. Unmatched junction bases numbered 6, after V lost 2 bases and J lost 1 base. This CDR3 has 15 residues. CDR3 in amino acids: CASSVRTGPSYEQYF. The CDR3 region has the DNA TGTGCCAGCAGCGTCAGGACAGGTCCATCCTACGAGCAGTACTTC.

The chain combines TRBV9 with TRBJ1-5; D gene ambiguous. The CDR3 runs 13 residues. The germline V gene has CDR1 SGDLS and CDR2 YYNGEE. The germline V and J ends were trimmed by 3 bases and 2 bases, with 6 bases remaining between them. This chain's CDR3 is CASSAGGNQPQHF. CDR3 sequence (DNA): TGTGCCAGCAGCGCCGGGGGCAATCAGCCCCAGCATTTT.

The chain has TRBV19 and TRBJ2-6; D possibly uses TRBD1 or TRBD2 (8 bases each). V lost 0 bases, J lost 0 bases, and 18 bases lay in between. Germline CDR1 LNHDA, CDR2 SQIVND (reference sequence). The CDR3 runs 20 residues. CDR3 sequence reads: CASSIDRSGTGSSGANVLTF. The CDR3 DNA is TGTGCCAGTAGTATAGATCGTAGCGGGACAGGATCCTCTGGGGCCAACGTCCTGACTTTC.

The chain joins TRBV19 to TRBJ2-3, with D perhaps TRBD1 (6 bases). CDR1 is LNHDA and CDR2 is SQIVND in the germline V gene (reference sequence). The CDR3 length is 12 residues. The V and J ends lost 8 bases and 8 bases respectively, with 14 bases between them. The CDR3 protein is CASEQGTGTQYF. The DNA of the CDR3 is TGTGCCAGTGAGCAGGGGACGGGTACGCAGTATTTT. Supplemented by reference TRBV19 and TRBJ2-3, the full variable domain reads DGGITQSPKYLFRKEGQNVTLSCEQNLNHDAMYWYRQDPGQGLRLIYYSQIVNDFQKGDIAEGYSVSREKKESFPLTVTSAQKNPTAFYLCASEQGTGTQYFGPGTRLTVL.

The rearrangement uses TRBV30 and TRBJ1-4; 10 bases fit TRBD1. Germline V gene data show CDR1 as GTSNPN and CDR2 as SVGIG (reference sequence). Trimming cost V 6 bases and J 8 bases; bases outside gene matches: 6. The CDR3 is 13 amino acids. The CDR3 reads CACQGQGSEKLFF. The CDR3 DNA sequence: TGTGCCTGTCAGGGACAGGGGAGCGAAAAACTGTTTTTT.

This clone was observed at least ten times. The chain joins TRBV9 to TRBJ1-3; D is perhaps TRBD1 (5 bases). Germline assignment: CDR1 SGDLS and CDR2 YYNGEE. With 0 bases removed from V and 2 bases from J, the gap between germline ends came to 9 bases. The CDR3 runs to 15 residues. The CDR3 DNA reads as TGTGCCAGCAGCGTAGGCGGGACCACTGGAAACACCATATATTTT. It yields the protein CASSVGGTTGNTIYF.

CDR3 protein: CASSLDTYEKLFF. The DNA for the CDR3 is TGCGCCAGCAGCTTGGACACGTATGAAAAACTGTTTTTT. The J gene is TRBJ1-4, the V gene TRBV5-1; D is ambiguous. The CDR3 sequence is 13 residues long. V was trimmed by 0 bases and J by 6 bases, leaving 6 bases between them. Germline V gene sequence: CDR1 SGHRS, CDR2 YFSETQ.

The chain has TRBV7-9 and TRBJ2-5; D gene unclear. Between the trimmed V and J ends, which lost 5 bases and 3 bases, there was a span of 4 bases. Looked up from germline, CDR1 is SEHNR and CDR2 is FQNEAQ (reference sequence). This CDR3 has 11 amino acids. CDR3 sequence: CASSPKETQYF. The CDR3, as DNA: TGTGCCAGCAGCCCTAAAGAGACCCAGTACTTC.